This TCR beta chain was profiled in a study of T cell responses to AZD1222 COVID-19 vaccine. Using immunoSEQ multiplex PCR, the repertoire was profiled, and TCRdb retains in-frame clones only, with some absent. Here the sample spans 110,000 to 150,000 clones, more than 80% being singletons. V was shortened by 10 bases and J by 2 bases, with 11 bases between the two germline ends. Per the germline V gene, CDR1 is LNHDA and CDR2 is SQIVND (reference sequence). This CDR3 has 13 residues. Study-wide results and limits: Targeting of unmutated variant regions was reportedly seen in nearly half of spike-specific TCRs. At baseline, just five to seven AZD1222 recipients tested seropositive. Vaccine-related CD4 TCRs covered spike, predominating at 160-218 and 743-854. Possibly, clonal diversity was underestimated; donors were largely white British and included more females.

Note on this clone: Its specificity is not known.

Material: peripheral blood, obtained on day 0 of AZD1222 vaccination. This chain joins TRBV19 and TRBJ2-2; D not certain. The sequence came from an adult in good health. The CDR3 spells CAIGAINTGELFF. Written as DNA, the CDR3 is TGTGCCATAGGCGCCATTAACACCGGGGAGCTGTTTTTT.